This T cell receptor beta chain appears in the sequencing data of a study of beta chain features in type 1 diabetes. V shed 5 bases and J 6 bases; nucleotides not matched to a gene: 13. This CDR3 region has 16 residues. The germline V gene has CDR1 SEHNR and CDR2 FQNEAQ (reference sequence). The study reverse transcribed the entire isolated RNA, so it sequenced expressed TCRB transcripts. Method: immunoSEQ multiplex PCR; TCRdb's copy keeps in-frame clones and lacks some. The table includes approximately 300,000 clones, about 10% detected once. This clone was counted between two and nine times. This TCR came from a woman younger than 45 in good health. The V call is TRBV7-9, the J call TRBJ2-1, with TRBD1 matching 7 bases. The sequenced sample was naive CD4+ T cells from blood. The CDR3 here is CASSTRTGFNFNEQFF. CDR3 nucleotide sequence: TGTGCCAGCAGCACAAGGACAGGCTTTAACTTCAATGAGCAGTTCTTC.